This TCR beta chain came from a study of cytomegalovirus exposure and HLA in healthy donors. Findings and caveats of the study: The study found most TCR sequences rare, yet found some public TCRs in many donors. With DRB1 most and HLA-C fewest, TCR association rates differed between HLA loci in a later analysis. A later analysis linked a missense variant in DCLRE1C to the trimming of TCR beta V and J genes.

In regard to this clone: Its target is unknown.

Amplification used 60 Vbeta primers and 13 Jbeta primers. Per the authors' pipeline: Unique TCR beta chains totaled around 86 million in a later count, with around 11 million of them shared. Using immunoSEQ multiplex PCR, the repertoire was profiled, and TCRdb retains in-frame clones only, with some absent. V, J and clone size are those of that table, while D and trimming were read from the DNA. This sample has hundreds of thousands of clones, with around 76% found just once. The germline CDR1 and CDR2 sequences are SGHNT and YYREEE (reference sequence). The CDR3 spans 16 residues. The chain is built from TRBV5-4 and TRBJ2-5; tentative D call: TRBD1 (6 bases). The J call is doubtful: the DNA matches TRBJ2-7 better. This sequence was found in a man in his late teens or twenties in good health and CMV-seronegative. Input material: PBMCs. The CDR3 region is CASSPNPGQLFDEQYF. The CDR3, as DNA: TGTGCCAGCAGCCCCAACCCCGGACAGCTCTTCGACGAGCAGTACTTC.